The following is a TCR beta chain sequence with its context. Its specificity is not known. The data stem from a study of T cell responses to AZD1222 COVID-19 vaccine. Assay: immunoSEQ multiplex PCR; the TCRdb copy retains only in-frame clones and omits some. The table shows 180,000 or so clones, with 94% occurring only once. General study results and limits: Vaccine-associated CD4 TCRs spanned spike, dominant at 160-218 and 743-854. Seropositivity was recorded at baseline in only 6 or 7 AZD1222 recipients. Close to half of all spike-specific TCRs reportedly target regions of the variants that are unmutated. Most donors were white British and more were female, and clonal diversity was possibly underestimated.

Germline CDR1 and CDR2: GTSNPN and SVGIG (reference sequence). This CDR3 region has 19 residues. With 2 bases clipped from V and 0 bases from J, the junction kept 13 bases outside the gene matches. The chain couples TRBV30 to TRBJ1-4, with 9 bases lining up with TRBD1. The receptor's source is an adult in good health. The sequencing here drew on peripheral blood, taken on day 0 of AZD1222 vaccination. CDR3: CAWSFAGTGFNPTNEKLFF. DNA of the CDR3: TGTGCCTGGAGTTTCGCCGGGACAGGGTTTAACCCAACTAATGAAAAACTGTTTTTT.